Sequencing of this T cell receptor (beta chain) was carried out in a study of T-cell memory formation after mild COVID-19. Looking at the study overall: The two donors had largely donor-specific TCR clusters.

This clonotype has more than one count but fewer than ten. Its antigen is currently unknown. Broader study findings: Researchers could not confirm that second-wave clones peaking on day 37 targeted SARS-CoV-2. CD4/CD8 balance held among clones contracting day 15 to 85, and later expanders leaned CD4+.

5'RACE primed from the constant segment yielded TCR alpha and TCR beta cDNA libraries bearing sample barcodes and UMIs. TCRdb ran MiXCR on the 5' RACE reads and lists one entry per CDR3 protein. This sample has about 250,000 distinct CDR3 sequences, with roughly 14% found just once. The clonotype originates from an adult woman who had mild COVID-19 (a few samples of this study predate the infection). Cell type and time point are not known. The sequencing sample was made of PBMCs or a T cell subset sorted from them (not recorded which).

Here the CDR3 reads CASSPSGGTQETQYF. The CDR3 DNA reads TGCGCCAGCAGCCCTAGCGGGGGGACTCAAGAGACCCAGTACTTC. The chain is built from TRBV5-1 and TRBJ2-5; 11 nucleotides agree with TRBD2. With V trimmed by 4 bases and J by 2 bases, 4 bases remained unmatched. CDR1 is SGHRS, CDR2 YFSETQ, per germline. The CDR3 sequence is 15 residues long.